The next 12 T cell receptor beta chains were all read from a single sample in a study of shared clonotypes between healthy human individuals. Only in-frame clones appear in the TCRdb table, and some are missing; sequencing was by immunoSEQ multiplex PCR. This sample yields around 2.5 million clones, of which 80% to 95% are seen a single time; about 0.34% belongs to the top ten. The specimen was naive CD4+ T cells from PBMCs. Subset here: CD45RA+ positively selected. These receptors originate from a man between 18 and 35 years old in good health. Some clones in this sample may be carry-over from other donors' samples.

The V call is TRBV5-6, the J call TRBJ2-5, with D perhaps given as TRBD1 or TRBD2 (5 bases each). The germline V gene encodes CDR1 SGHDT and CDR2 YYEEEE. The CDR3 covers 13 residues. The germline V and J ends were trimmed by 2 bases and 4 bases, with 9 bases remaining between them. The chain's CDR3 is CASSFRGPETQYF. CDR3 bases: TGTGCCAGCAGCTTCCGGGGACCAGAGACCCAGTACTTC.

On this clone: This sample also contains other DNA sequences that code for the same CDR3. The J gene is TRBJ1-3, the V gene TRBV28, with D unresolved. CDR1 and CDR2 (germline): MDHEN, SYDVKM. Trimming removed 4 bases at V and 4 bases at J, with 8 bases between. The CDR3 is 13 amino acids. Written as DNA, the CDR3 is TGTGCCAGCAGTTCCCCTGCGGGAAACACCATATATTTT. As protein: CASSSPAGNTIYF.

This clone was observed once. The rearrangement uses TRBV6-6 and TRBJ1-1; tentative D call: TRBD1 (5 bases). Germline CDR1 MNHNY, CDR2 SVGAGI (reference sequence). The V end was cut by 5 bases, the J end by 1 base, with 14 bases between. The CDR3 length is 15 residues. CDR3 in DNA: TGTGCCAGCAGTGATCAAGGGAGGGGGAACACTGAAGCTTTCTTT. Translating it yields CASSDQGRGNTEAFF.

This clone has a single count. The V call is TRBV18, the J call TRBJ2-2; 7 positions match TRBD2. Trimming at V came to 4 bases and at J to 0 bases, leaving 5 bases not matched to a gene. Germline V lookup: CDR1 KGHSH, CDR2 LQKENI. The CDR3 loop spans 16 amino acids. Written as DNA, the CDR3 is TGTGCCAGCTCACGGTACGGACTAGCGAACACCGGGGAGCTGTTTTTT. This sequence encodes CASSRYGLANTGELFF. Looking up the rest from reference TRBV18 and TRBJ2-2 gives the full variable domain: NAGVMQNPRHLVRRRGQEARLRCSPMKGHSHVYWYRQLPEEGLKFMVYLQKENIIDESGMPKERFSAEFPKEGPSILRIQQVVRGDSAAYFCASSRYGLANTGELFFGEGSRLTVL.

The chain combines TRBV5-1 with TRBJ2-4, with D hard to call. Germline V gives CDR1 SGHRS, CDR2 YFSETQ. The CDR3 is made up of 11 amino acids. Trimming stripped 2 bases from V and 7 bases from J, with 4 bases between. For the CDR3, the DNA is TGCGCCAGCAGCTTCGAGAACATTCAGTACTTC. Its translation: CASSFENIQYF.

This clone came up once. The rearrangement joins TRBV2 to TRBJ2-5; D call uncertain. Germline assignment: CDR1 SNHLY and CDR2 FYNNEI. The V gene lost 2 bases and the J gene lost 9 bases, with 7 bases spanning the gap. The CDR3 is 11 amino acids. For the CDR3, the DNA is TGTGCCAGCAGTGAAATCAGATCCCAGTACTTC. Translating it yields CASSEIRSQYF. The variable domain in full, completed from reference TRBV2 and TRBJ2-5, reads EPEVTQTPSHQVTQMGQEVILRCVPISNHLYFYWYRQILGQKVEFLVSFYNNEISEKSEIFDDQFSVERPDGSNFTLKIRSTKLEDSAMYFCASSEIRSQYFGPGTRLLVL.

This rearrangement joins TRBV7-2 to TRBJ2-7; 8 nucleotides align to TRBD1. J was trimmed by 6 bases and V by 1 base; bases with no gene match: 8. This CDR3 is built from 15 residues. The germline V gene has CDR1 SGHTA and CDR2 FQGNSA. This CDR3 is CASSLGVRGLSEQYF. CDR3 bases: TGTGCCAGCAGCTTAGGGGTCAGGGGGCTCTCCGAGCAGTACTTC.

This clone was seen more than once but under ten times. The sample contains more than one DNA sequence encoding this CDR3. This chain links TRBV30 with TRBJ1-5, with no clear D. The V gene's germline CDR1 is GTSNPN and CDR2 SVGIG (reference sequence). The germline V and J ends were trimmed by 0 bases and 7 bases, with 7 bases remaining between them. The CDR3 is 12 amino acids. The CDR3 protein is CAWSVPGQPQHF. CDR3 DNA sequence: TGTGCCTGGAGTGTTCCGGGACAGCCCCAGCATTTT.

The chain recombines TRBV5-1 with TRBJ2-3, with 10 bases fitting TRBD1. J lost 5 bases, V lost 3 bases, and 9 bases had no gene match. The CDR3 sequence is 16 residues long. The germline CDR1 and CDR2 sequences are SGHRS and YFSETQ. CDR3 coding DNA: TGCGCCAGCAGCTCCGGCCGGGACAGGGGCCAAGATACGCAGTATTTT. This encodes CASSSGRDRGQDTQYF.

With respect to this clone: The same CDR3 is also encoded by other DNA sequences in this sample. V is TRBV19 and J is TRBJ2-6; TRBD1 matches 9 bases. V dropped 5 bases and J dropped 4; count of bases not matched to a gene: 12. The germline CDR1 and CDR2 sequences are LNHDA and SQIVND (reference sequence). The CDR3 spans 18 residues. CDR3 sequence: CASSLRPGTGPGANVLTF. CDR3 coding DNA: TGTGCCAGTAGTCTCCGTCCCGGGACAGGGCCGGGGGCCAACGTCCTGACTTTC.

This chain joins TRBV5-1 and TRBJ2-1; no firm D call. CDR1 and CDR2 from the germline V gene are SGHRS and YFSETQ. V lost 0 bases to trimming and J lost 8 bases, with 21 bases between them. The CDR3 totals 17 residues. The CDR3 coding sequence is TGCGCCAGCAGCTTGGTGGAAAGGCCCCGGTCGGTCGATGAGCAGTTCTTC. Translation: CASSLVERPRSVDEQFF.

CDR3 nucleotides: TGCGCCAGCAGCCAACCCCTCAAAGTGAATGGCTACACCTTC. Its protein product is CASSQPLKVNGYTF. The V gene is TRBV4-1, the J gene TRBJ1-2; no reliable D call. The germline V gene has CDR1 MGHRA and CDR2 YSYEKL. This CDR3 is built from 14 residues. Trimming left V 2 bases short and J 6 bases short, with 13 bases between.